This TCR beta chain was identified during a study of blood T cell repertoires in COVID-19. Looking at the study overall: Some COVID-19 samples were acute and others convalescent; all came from the United States, Italy and Spain. The analysed material was cDNA or gDNA that came from T cells, B-cell-depleted T cells, or PBMCs.

Turning to this clone: At one boundary the junction diverges from the germline segment, which might be a read error.

Authors' data handling: Researchers report that nucleated cell counts were estimated from reference gene primer amplification. Clones were sequenced by immunoSEQ multiplex PCR, and TCRdb holds only the in-frame ones, with some missing. The V and J calls and clone size were taken over from that table, and D and trimming were inferred from the DNA. The sample contains some 40,000 clones, 80% to 90% of which appear only once. Germline loops: CDR1 MNHEY, CDR2 SVGAGI. The CDR3 has 13 residues. Material for sequencing was peripheral blood. The source of this sequence is a human donor in a cohort sampled during active COVID-19. This chain connects TRBV6-5 to TRBJ2-7, with 10 bases lining up with TRBD1. DNA for the CDR3: TGTGCCAGCAGTCGGACAGGGGGTTACGGGCAGTACTTC. Its protein is CASSRTGGYGQYF.